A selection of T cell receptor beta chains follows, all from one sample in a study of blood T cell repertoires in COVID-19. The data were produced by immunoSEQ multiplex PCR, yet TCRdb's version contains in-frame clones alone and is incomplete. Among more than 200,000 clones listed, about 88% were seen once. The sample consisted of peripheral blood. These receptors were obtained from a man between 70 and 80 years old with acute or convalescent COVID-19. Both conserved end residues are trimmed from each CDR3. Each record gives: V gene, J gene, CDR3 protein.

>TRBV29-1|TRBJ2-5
SGTPGVETQY
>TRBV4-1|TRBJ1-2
ASSQPQGVNGYT
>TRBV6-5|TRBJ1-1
ASSWTGGTEAF
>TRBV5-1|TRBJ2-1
ASSFYPDPQGRTYNEQF
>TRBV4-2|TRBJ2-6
ASSQVSSGANVLT
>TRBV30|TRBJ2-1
AWNQESYNEQF
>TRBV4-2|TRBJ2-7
ASSQDTGEEY
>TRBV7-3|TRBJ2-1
ASSLGAGGGNEQF
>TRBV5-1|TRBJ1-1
ASSLDQNTEAF
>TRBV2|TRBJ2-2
ASSLTATGASTGELF
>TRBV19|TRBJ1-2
ASSRPPGHDGYT
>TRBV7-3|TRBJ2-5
ASSLTSSGQETQY
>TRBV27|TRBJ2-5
ASSLMARGTETQY
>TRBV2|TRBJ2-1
ASSERGGDEQF
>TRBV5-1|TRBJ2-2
ASSWAGDTGELF
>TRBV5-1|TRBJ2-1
ASRAGESYNEQF
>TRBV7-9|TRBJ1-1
ASSLTPNTEAF
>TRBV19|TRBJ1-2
ASTSDRSAGGYT
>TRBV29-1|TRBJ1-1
STMTGRTEAF
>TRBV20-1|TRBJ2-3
SARISLTQY
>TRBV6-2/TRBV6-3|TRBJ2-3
ASSGPRDRTDTQY
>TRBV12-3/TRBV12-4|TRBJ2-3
AIRGGNTDTQY
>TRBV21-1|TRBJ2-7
ASSKSIVSTGVPAGVGYEQY
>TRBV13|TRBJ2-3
ASSPTSGGTQY
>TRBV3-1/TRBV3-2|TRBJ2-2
ASSRTDANTGELF
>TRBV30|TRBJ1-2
AWSRDRGGYGYT
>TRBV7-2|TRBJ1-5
ASSFSGVAQPQH
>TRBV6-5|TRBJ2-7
ASRRQGPYEQY
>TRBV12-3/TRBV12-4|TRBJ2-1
ASARIEQF
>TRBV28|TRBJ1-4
ASSLFPTAYNEKLF
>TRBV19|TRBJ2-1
ASSSSSGIAYNEQF
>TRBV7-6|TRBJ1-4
ASSPGQNYEKLF
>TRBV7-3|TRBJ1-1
ASSPNRFSEAF
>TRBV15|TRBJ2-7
ATSRERDRAYEQY
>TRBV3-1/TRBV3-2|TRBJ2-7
ASSQAGQGAVKQY
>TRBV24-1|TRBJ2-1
ATSTGNYNEQF
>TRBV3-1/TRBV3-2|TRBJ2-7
ASSHALPGTSGREYEQY
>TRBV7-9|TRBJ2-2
ASSPTGTGGPGELF
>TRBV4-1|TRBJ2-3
ASSQDGARDTQY
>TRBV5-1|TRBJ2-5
ASSPGQVQETQY
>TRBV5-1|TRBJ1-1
ASSFGENTEAF
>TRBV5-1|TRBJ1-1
ASSSGGGQGATEAF